This T cell receptor beta chain was captured by sequencing in a study of blood T cell repertoires in COVID-19. The germline V gene encodes CDR1 SNHLY and CDR2 FYNNEI. The V end lost 1 base, the J end lost 5 bases, and 9 bases lay between the germline ends. This CDR3 spans 14 amino acids. Clones were read by immunoSEQ multiplex PCR, and TCRdb kept only the in-frame ones, dropping some. The sample lists about 170,000 clones, around three quarters occurring once. This clone was recorded only once. Source material: peripheral blood. The gene calls are TRBV2 and TRBJ1-5; D gene ambiguous. This TCR derives from a man aged 55-75 years with acute or convalescent COVID-19. In DNA, the CDR3 is TGTGCCAGCAGTGAAGGGCGGCCGGATCAGCCCCAGCATTTT. This encodes CASSEGRPDQPQHF.